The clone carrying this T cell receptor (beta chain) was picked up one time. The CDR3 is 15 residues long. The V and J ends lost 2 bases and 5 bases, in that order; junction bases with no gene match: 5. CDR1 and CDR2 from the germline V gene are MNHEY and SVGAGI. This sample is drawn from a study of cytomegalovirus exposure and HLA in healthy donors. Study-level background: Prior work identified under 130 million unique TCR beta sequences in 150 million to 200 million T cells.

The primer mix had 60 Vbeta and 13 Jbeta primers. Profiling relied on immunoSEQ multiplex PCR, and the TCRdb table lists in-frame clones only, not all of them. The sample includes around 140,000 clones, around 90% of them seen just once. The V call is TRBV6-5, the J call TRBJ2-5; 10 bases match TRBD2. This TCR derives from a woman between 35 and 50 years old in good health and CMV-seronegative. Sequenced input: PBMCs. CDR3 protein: CASSYGGLAWETQYF. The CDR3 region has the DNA TGTGCCAGCAGTTACGGGGGACTAGCGTGGGAGACCCAGTACTTC.